This entry features one T cell receptor (beta chain) sequence. The antigen is undetermined. CDR1 is SNHLY, CDR2 FYNNEI, per germline. Trimming took off 2 bases at V and 10 bases at J, with 6 bases between the two ends. The CDR3 totals 12 residues. The sample comes from a study of CD4 T cells in relation to SARS-CoV-2 and coronaviruses. Turning to the study itself: After nine to eleven days of antigen culture, PBMC TCR beta CDR3s were sequenced. No peptide or an HIV-1 Nef peptide pool served as negative control. General study points: In roughly 65% of donors, memory CD4+ clonotypes crossrecognized SARS-CoV-2 and at least one common cold coronavirus spike.

Unexposed donor CD4+ T cells date from about 2011-2018, before the COVID-19 pandemic. Isolation of CD4+ T cells took place after roughly nine days in culture. Cells permitting, SARS-CoV-2 S/N and four cold-coronavirus spikes were tested on unexposed-donor CD4+ T cells. The data were produced by immunoSEQ multiplex PCR, yet TCRdb's version contains in-frame clones alone and is incomplete. The repertoire holds around 28,000 clones, just under 75% seen once, with around 21% in the top ten. The rearrangement uses TRBV2 and TRBJ1-6; unclear D gene. This clonotype was sampled from a human donor in good health. Sequencing was performed on CD4+ T cells from PBMCs, cultured in vitro. CDR3 in DNA: TGTGCCAGCAGTGAACCTGTATCACCCCTCCACTTT. This encodes CASSEPVSPLHF. Complete variable domain (other parts from reference TRBV2 and TRBJ1-6): EPEVTQTPSHQVTQMGQEVILRCVPISNHLYFYWYRQILGQKVEFLVSFYNNEISEKSEIFDDQFSVERPDGSNFTLKIRSTKLEDSAMYFCASSEPVSPLHFGNGTRLTVT.